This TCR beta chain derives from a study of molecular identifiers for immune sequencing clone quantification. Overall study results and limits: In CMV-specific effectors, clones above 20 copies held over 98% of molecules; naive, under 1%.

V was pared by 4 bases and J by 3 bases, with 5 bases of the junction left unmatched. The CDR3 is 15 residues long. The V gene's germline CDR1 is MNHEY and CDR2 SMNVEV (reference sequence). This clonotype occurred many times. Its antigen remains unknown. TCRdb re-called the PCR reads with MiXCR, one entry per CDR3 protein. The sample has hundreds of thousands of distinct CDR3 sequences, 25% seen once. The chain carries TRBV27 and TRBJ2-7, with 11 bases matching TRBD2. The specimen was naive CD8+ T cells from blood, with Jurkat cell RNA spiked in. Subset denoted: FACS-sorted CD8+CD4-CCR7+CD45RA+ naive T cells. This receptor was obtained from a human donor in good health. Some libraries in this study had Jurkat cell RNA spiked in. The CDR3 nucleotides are TGTGCCAGCAGTTGGGGTAGCGGGAGGGTCTACGAGCAGTACTTC. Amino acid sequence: CASSWGSGRVYEQYF.